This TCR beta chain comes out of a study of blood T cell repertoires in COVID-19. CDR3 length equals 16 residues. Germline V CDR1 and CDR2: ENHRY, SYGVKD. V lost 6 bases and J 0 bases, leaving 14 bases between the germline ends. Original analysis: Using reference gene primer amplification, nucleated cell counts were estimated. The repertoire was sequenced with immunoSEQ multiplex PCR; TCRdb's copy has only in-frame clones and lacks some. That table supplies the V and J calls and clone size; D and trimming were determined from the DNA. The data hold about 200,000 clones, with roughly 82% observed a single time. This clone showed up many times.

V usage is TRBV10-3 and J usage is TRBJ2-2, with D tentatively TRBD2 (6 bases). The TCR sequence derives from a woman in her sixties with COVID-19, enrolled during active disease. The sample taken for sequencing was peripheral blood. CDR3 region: CAISLGGTANTGELFF. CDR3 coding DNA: TGTGCCATCAGCTTAGGAGGGACCGCGAACACCGGGGAGCTGTTTTTT.